This T cell receptor (beta chain) is from a study of cytomegalovirus exposure and HLA in healthy donors. This clone is a singleton in its sample. Its specificity is not known. The germline CDR1 and CDR2 sequences are SGHRS and YFSETQ. This CDR3 is built from 16 residues. Trimming removed 0 bases from V and 5 bases from J; junction bases left unmatched: 9. PCR primers comprised 60 Vbeta and 13 Jbeta primers. Profiling relied on immunoSEQ multiplex PCR, and the TCRdb table lists in-frame clones only, not all of them. The top ten hold about 2.5% of the sample, which has 200,000 to 250,000 clones, 75% to 85% seen once. Notes on the study in general: With further analysis later on, most CMV-associated TCR beta chains appeared HLA-restricted. Later analysis identified a missense DCLRE1C variant that was linked to TCR beta V- and J-gene trimming.

The source is a woman aged 60-70 years in good health and CMV-seropositive. The specimen was PBMCs. The chain couples TRBV5-1 to TRBJ2-3; 7 nucleotides line up with TRBD1. Here the CDR3 reads CASSLAPRGQRDTQYF. CDR3 DNA: TGCGCCAGCAGCTTGGCCCCAAGGGGGCAGAGAGATACGCAGTATTTT.